This T cell receptor beta chain came from a study of quantifying T cell responses using KT2 cells. Overall study: RNA was reverse transcribed with TCR alpha and beta constant-region primers. The second PCR ran as a qPCR until a predetermined fluorescence threshold was reached.

A single-stranded UMI oligo with SP2 sequence was ligated to cDNA 3' ends. An equimolar mix of RC1.1 and RC1.2 primed the beta chain across TRBC1 and TRBC2. TCRdb itself ran the UMI-ligation and nested PCR reads through MiXCR, one entry per CDR3 protein. Of just under 50,000 distinct CDR3 sequences in the sample, 11% were seen once. The CDR3 sequence is 14 residues long. The V gene end was trimmed by 0 bases and the J gene end by 0 bases; junction bases not matched to a gene: 2. Germline assignment: CDR1 DFQATT and CDR2 SNEGSKA (reference sequence). A range of KT2-to-PBMC ratios was made using fixed PBMC numbers. There are many counts of this clonotype.

Sequencing was performed on PBMCs spiked with cells of the T cell clone KT2. This clonotype was obtained from a human donor. This chain uses TRBV20-1 with TRBJ2-7; 7 bases are shared with TRBD1. The CDR3 loop reads CSARDRDSSYEQYF. CDR3 DNA: TGCAGTGCTAGAGATAGGGACAGCTCCTACGAGCAGTACTTC.